This TCR beta chain was sequenced for a study of OX40 agonist ivuxolimab in advanced cancers. In the study overall: Ivuxolimab was administered intravenously to patients at 0.01 to 10 mg/kg every 2 weeks.

Details on this clone: The antigen is unknown.

V lost 0 bases and J 2 bases, leaving 11 bases between the germline ends. Germline V gene sequence: CDR1 MNHNY, CDR2 SVGAGI (reference sequence). This CDR3 is 15 amino acids long. Measured with immunoSEQ multiplex PCR; TCRdb has only the in-frame clones, and not every one. The repertoire holds roughly 79,000 clones, with 92% as singletons. Study-wide findings and caveats: Clones of CD4+ and CD8+ blood T cells grew by week 6 at doses of 0.1 to 3.0 mg/kg.

The chain combines TRBV6-6 with TRBJ2-7, with D possibly being TRBD1 (5 bases). Source: CD4+ or CD8+ T cells sorted from blood, taken in a trial of the OX40 agonist ivuxolimab. This TCR was sampled from an adult with an advanced solid tumor such as melanoma, head and neck, liver or kidney cancer. The CDR3 nucleotides are TGTGCCAGCAGTTACTCGACGGCCAGGGCCTACGAGCAGTACTTC. Its protein is CASSYSTARAYEQYF.